A selection of T cell receptor beta chains follows, all from one sample in a study of regulatory T cells in long-lasting Graves disease. TCRdb reprocessed the multiplex PCR reads via MiXCR and lists one record per CDR3 protein. The sample shows roughly 410,000 distinct CDR3 sequences, 14% to 15% of them seen only once. The same data also went into a second study, on T cells in Graves' hyperthyroidism and ophthalmopathy.

Here the sequenced sample was peripheral blood mononuclear cells (PBMCs), taken at new diagnosis, from a patient treated with antithyroid drugs. The receptors shown here come from a woman aged 35 to 49 with Graves disease. Both conserved end residues are part of each CDR3. The D gene is left open where the match is weak. Expanded clones are given a class, and other clones once, few, many or no size at all.

cdr3_nt cdr3_aa j_call d_call clone_size v_call
TGTGCCAGCAGTCCCTCCTACGAGCAGTGCTTC CASSPSYEQCF TRBJ2-7 . few TRBV11-2
TGTGCCAGCAGTGAAGAGGACGGGTACTCCTACGAGCAGTACTTC CASSEEDGYSYEQYF TRBJ2-7 . . TRBV6-1
TGTGCCAGCAGCTTAAGTACGGGACAGGGGGTGAACACTGAAGCTTTCTTT CASSLSTGQGVNTEAFF TRBJ1-1 TRBD1 . TRBV5-6
TGTGCCAGCAGTTTAGACGGGGACACCGGGGAGCTGTTTTTT CASSLDGDTGELFF TRBJ2-2 . many TRBV12-3/TRBV12-4
TGTGCCAGCAGCGTAGGACGGAACGGGGCCTACGAGCAGTACTTC CASSVGRNGAYEQYF TRBJ2-7 . many TRBV9
TGCAGTGCTCCTCGGCAGGGAGTGGGCACAGATACGCAGTATTTT CSAPRQGVGTDTQYF TRBJ2-3 . . TRBV20-1
TGTGCCACCAGCAGATGGGAGCGGGAGTCAAATACGCAGTATTTT CATSRWERESNTQYF TRBJ2-3 TRBD2 . TRBV15
TGTGCCAGCCCGAGGGCGGGACAGGGCACAGATACGCAGTATTTT CASPRAGQGTDTQYF TRBJ2-3 TRBD1 . TRBV28
TGCGCCAGCAGCCGAGTATTTAGGGATGAAAAACTGTTTTTT CASSRVFRDEKLFF TRBJ1-4 . few TRBV5-1
TGTGCCAGCAGCCCCGGGACTAGCCTCACAGATACGCAGTATTTT CASSPGTSLTDTQYF TRBJ2-3 TRBD2 . TRBV5-8
TGTGCCAGCAGACGACTAGCGGGAACGCGCAATGAGCAGTTCTTC CASRRLAGTRNEQFF TRBJ2-1 TRBD2 . TRBV6-1
TGTGCCAGCATACTTAGTAGGGGGGAGCTGTTTTTT CASILSRGELFF TRBJ2-2 . . TRBV6-1
TGTGCCAGCAGGCGGGCAGGGGGCAATCAGCCCCAGCATTTT CASRRAGGNQPQHF TRBJ1-5 . many TRBV27
TGTGCCAGCAGTTCCCCCAGGGGGGGCGACTGGAATGAGCAGTTCTTC CASSSPRGGDWNEQFF TRBJ2-1 . many TRBV28
TGTGCCAGCAGTTTCGGGCGGGAGGGCCTTGTCACAGATACGCAGTATTTT CASSFGREGLVTDTQYF TRBJ2-3 TRBD2 many TRBV28
TGCAGTGCTCCGCGGGGGGCCGGGGACACAGATACGCAGTATTTT CSAPRGAGDTDTQYF TRBJ2-3 TRBD2 many TRBV20-1
TGCGCCAGCAGCGGAGGGGCCGCCCTCCTGAACACTGAAGCTTTCTTT CASSGGAALLNTEAFF TRBJ1-1 . many TRBV5-1
TGTGCCAGCAGGGGGAGGCAGGCTAATCAGCCCCAGCATTTT CASRGRQANQPQHF TRBJ1-5 . . TRBV6-2/TRBV6-3
TGTGCCAGCAGCTTCAGCGGGTTAGCCAAAAACATTCAGTACTTC CASSFSGLAKNIQYF TRBJ2-4 . many TRBV13
TGTGCCAGCAGGACAGGGGGCAGGGACGAGCAGTACTTC CASRTGGRDEQYF TRBJ2-7 TRBD1 few TRBV28
TGTGCTAGTGGTTTGGTTTTGGGGGGGAGCTCCTACAATGAGCAGTTCTTC CASGLVLGGSSYNEQFF TRBJ2-1 TRBD2 . TRBV12-5
TGTGCCAGCAGCAGGGGCCGAGACGAGGGGACCCAGTACTTC CASSRGRDEGTQYF TRBJ2-5 . many TRBV12-3/TRBV12-4
TGTGCCAGCAGTTTAGCAATTAGCGAGCAGTACTTC CASSLAISEQYF TRBJ2-7 . . TRBV12-3/TRBV12-4
TGCAGTGCTAGAGCTTACTTGACTAGCGGGGCCTACGAGCAGTACTTC CSARAYLTSGAYEQYF TRBJ2-7 TRBD2 many TRBV20-1
TGCGCCAGCAGCCGGGGGGCTAGCGGGAGTGCCGGGGAGCTGTTTTTT CASSRGASGSAGELFF TRBJ2-2 TRBD2 . TRBV5-1
TGTGCCAGCAGCTTATCGGGGTCAGGGGAGGCCTACGAGCAGTACTTC CASSLSGSGEAYEQYF TRBJ2-7 . many TRBV11-2
TGCAGCGTTAAGAGGGACAGGGGGCTGGATGAGCAGTTCTTC CSVKRDRGLDEQFF TRBJ2-1 TRBD1 many TRBV29-1
TGTGCCAGCAGCTTAATGACAGGGAACACTGAAGCTTTCTTT CASSLMTGNTEAFF TRBJ1-1 . many TRBV11-3
TGCGCCAGCAGCTGGGATGGGCTAGCGGGAGTCCCCCCGGAGGAGCAGTACTTC CASSWDGLAGVPPEEQYF TRBJ2-7 TRBD2 . TRBV5-1
TGTGCCAGCAGTTCCCTCTCGCGGGATGAGCAGTTCTTC CASSSLSRDEQFF TRBJ2-1 . . TRBV12-3/TRBV12-4
TGCAGTGCTAACGCCGGGACTAGCGGAGGGGCTTTCAATGAGCAGTTCTTC CSANAGTSGGAFNEQFF TRBJ2-1 TRBD2 . TRBV20-1
TGTGCCAGCAGTTTAGGACTAGTAACGACCGGGGAGCTGTTTTTT CASSLGLVTTGELFF TRBJ2-2 . many TRBV12-3/TRBV12-4
TGTGCCAGCATACAACGCGCGGGAGCCCAAGAGACCCAGTACTTC CASIQRAGAQETQYF TRBJ2-5 TRBD2 many TRBV6-1
TGTGCCAGCAGCCAATGGCAGGGGAGCTCCTACGAGCAGTACTTC CASSQWQGSSYEQYF TRBJ2-7 . many TRBV27
TGTGCCAGCAGCCAAGCAAATTCACCCCTCCACTTT CASSQANSPLHF TRBJ1-6 . many TRBV27
TGTGCCAGCAGCTACAGGGTCGCAGATACGCAGTATTTT CASSYRVADTQYF TRBJ2-3 . many TRBV11-2
TGCAGCGTCAGGACAGGTAGCAATCAGCCCCAGCATTTT CSVRTGSNQPQHF TRBJ1-5 TRBD1 many TRBV29-1
TGTGCCTGGAGTGTACCCCGGACAGCTCCTAACTATGGCTACACCTTC CAWSVPRTAPNYGYTF TRBJ1-2 . many TRBV30
TGCAGTGCACGCCCCCCCCGGACTAGCGGAGGCAACACCGGGGAGCTGTTTTTT CSARPPRTSGGNTGELFF TRBJ2-2 TRBD2 many TRBV20-1